A single sample is the source of the 10 T cell receptor beta chains below, sequenced in a study of OX40 agonist ivuxolimab in advanced cancers. Assay used: immunoSEQ multiplex PCR; TCRdb lists only in-frame clones, some missing. This repertoire shows around 60,000 clones, about 88% found once; its top ten account for approximately 12%. The specimen was CD4+ or CD8+ T cells sorted from blood, collected in a trial of the OX40 agonist ivuxolimab. Receptor source: an adult with an advanced solid tumor such as melanoma, head and neck, liver or kidney cancer.

Only one count was recorded for this clone. The chain combines TRBV6-5 with TRBJ2-1; D unclear. Trimming removed 6 bases from V and 8 bases from J, with 11 bases in between. The germline gives CDR1 MNHEY, CDR2 SVGAGI. The CDR3 has 12 residues. The CDR3 DNA follows: TGTGCCAGCAGCCTAAGTGGGGATGAGCAGTTCTTC. Encoded protein: CASSLSGDEQFF.

The genes are TRBV7-9 and TRBJ2-1; 9 bases match TRBD2. Germline V gives CDR1 SEHNR, CDR2 FQNEAQ (reference sequence). V lost 5 bases to trimming and J lost 10 bases; unmatched junction nucleotides: 6. The CDR3 has 13 amino acids. Here the CDR3 reads CASSPGLAAEQFF. The CDR3 DNA reads TGTGCCAGCAGCCCGGGACTAGCCGCGGAGCAGTTCTTC.

The gene calls are TRBV14 and TRBJ2-7; D is possibly TRBD2 (6 bases). This CDR3 spans 14 amino acids. Germline V gene lookup returns CDR1 SGHDN and CDR2 FVKESK. Trimming stripped 4 bases from V and 6 bases from J, with 16 bases between. The CDR3 DNA sequence: TGTGCCAGCAGCCGCCGCCCTTACGGGGGCGAGCAGTACTTC. It codes for CASSRRPYGGEQYF. The variable domain in full, completed from reference TRBV14 and TRBJ2-7, reads EAGVTQFPSHSVIEKGQTVTLRCDPISGHDNLYWYRRVMGKEIKFLLHFVKESKQDESGMPNNRFLAERTGGTYSTLKVQPAELEDSGVYFCASSRRPYGGEQYFGPGTRLTVT.

This rearrangement joins TRBV29-1 to TRBJ1-2, with D unclear. The CDR3 has 11 amino acids. The germline V gene has CDR1 SQVTM and CDR2 ANQGSEA. V was pared by 7 bases and J by 7 bases, with 13 bases between. DNA for the CDR3: TGCAGCGCCCGGGCACCCCCTGGCTACACCTTC. Translating it yields CSARAPPGYTF.

This chain uses TRBV7-8 with TRBJ2-7; D gene ambiguous. Trimming left V 3 bases short and J 6 bases short, with 9 bases between. This CDR3 comprises 12 residues. Germline CDR1 SGHVS, CDR2 FQNEAQ. The CDR3 DNA follows: TGTGCCAGCAGCTTTATAATAGGCGAGCAGTACTTC. Translation gives CASSFIIGEQYF.

V and J are TRBV7-9 and TRBJ2-1; TRBD2 matches 9 bases. The V and J ends lost 5 bases and 10 bases, in that order; junction bases with no gene match: 15. Per germline, CDR1 SEHNR and CDR2 FQNEAQ (reference sequence). The length of the CDR3 is 16 residues. The DNA of the CDR3 is TGTGCCAGCAGCCCCCGAGGGACTAGCACCCTCCCCGAGCAGTTCTTC. Translating gives CASSPRGTSTLPEQFF.

This sequence joins TRBV6-1 and TRBJ1-1, with no clear D. From germline, CDR1 is MNHNS and CDR2 SASEGT. The CDR3 is made up of 16 amino acids. The V end lost 2 bases, the J end lost 1 base, and 14 bases lay between the germline ends. CDR3 sequence: CASSERMSMWNTEAFF. The CDR3 region has the DNA TGTGCCAGCAGTGAACGAATGTCTATGTGGAACACTGAAGCTTTCTTT.

The V call is TRBV13, the J call TRBJ1-2; no definite D call. The CDR3 has 14 amino acids. Germline loops: CDR1 PRHDT, CDR2 FYEKMQ (reference sequence). V was pared by 0 bases and J by 2 bases, with 7 bases between. CDR3: CASSLGDNNYGYTF. The CDR3 DNA reads as TGTGCCAGCAGCTTAGGCGACAACAACTATGGCTACACCTTC.

The chain recombines TRBV19 with TRBJ2-1, with TRBD2 matching 7 bases. The ends lost 3 bases at V and 0 bases at J; junction bases unmatched: 2. Looked up from germline, CDR1 is LNHDA and CDR2 is SQIVND (reference sequence). CDR3 length: 15 amino acids. The chain's CDR3 is CASSMGGSSYNEQFF. In nucleotides, the CDR3 is TGTGCCAGTAGTATGGGGGGGAGCTCCTACAATGAGCAGTTCTTC. The variable domain in full, with the rest retrieved from reference TRBV19 and TRBJ2-1, is DGGITQSPKYLFRKEGQNVTLSCEQNLNHDAMYWYRQDPGQGLRLIYYSQIVNDFQKGDIAEGYSVSREKKESFPLTVTSAQKNPTAFYLCASSMGGSSYNEQFFGPGTRLTVL.

The CDR3 nucleotides read TGCGCCAGCAGCCATTTAGCGGGGGGGCTTTACGAGCAGTACTTC. This encodes CASSHLAGGLYEQYF. J is TRBJ2-7 and V is TRBV4-1; 11 nucleotides line up with TRBD2. Unmatched junction bases numbered 5, after V lost 3 bases and J lost 4 bases. The V gene's germline CDR1 is MGHRA and CDR2 YSYEKL. The CDR3 spans 15 residues.